The rows below give T cell receptor beta chains drawn from one sample of a study of shared clonotypes between healthy human individuals. Repertoires were generated with immunoSEQ multiplex PCR, while TCRdb's copy carries only in-frame clones and drops some. The data hold almost 750,000 clones, with roughly 72% observed a single time. Material: memory CD4+ T cells sorted from blood. These receptors were taken from a woman younger than 45 in good health. Each CDR3 is given with its conserved first and last residue. A D gene is named only where the DNA matches it firmly. A clone size is listed for some rows: how often the clone was seen (once, few, many), or a class if it is expanded.

TRBJ2-7 TRBV19 . TRBD1 CASKWGQGAYEQYF TGTGCCAGTAAGTGGGGACAGGGGGCCTACGAGCAGTACTTC
TRBJ2-5 TRBV5-1 . . CASSLVLGETQYF TGCGCCAGCAGCTTGGTTTTGGGTGAGACCCAGTACTTC
TRBJ2-2 TRBV7-9 . . CASSFQVANTGELFF TGTGCCAGCAGCTTTCAGGTGGCGAACACCGGGGAGCTGTTTTTT
TRBJ2-1 TRBV7-2 . . CASRKDSLTMGLEQFF TGTGCCAGCAGGAAAGACAGCCTTACAATGGGTTTAGAGCAGTTCTTC
TRBJ1-2 TRBV2 . . CASSELVDIYGYTF TGTGCCAGCAGTGAATTAGTAGACATCTATGGCTACACCTTC
TRBJ2-3 TRBV19 . TRBD1 CASQGQGAVSTDTQYF TGTGCCAGCCAGGGACAGGGGGCCGTTAGCACAGATACGCAGTATTTT
TRBJ2-7 TRBV6-5 . . CASRDTGSSHYEQYF TGTGCCAGCAGGGATACCGGGTCGTCCCATTACGAGCAGTACTTC
TRBJ2-7 TRBV25-1 . . CASRGNYEQYF TGTGCCAGCAGAGGAAACTACGAGCAGTACTTC
TRBJ2-2 TRBV19 once TRBD1 CASTAQGQGGTGELFF TGTGCCAGTACCGCCCAAGGACAGGGAGGCACCGGGGAGCTGTTTTTT
TRBJ2-2 TRBV27 . TRBD1 CASRPTGGAGTGELFF TGTGCCAGCAGACCTACAGGGGGCGCGGGGACCGGGGAGCTGTTTTTT
TRBJ1-3 TRBV6-5 many . CASRPGLRSGNTIYF TGTGCCAGCAGACCGGGACTCCGCTCTGGAAACACCATATATTTT
TRBJ2-5 TRBV12-5 . . CASGLSQVTGLQETQYF TGTGCTAGTGGTCTGTCGCAGGTAACAGGGCTCCAAGAGACCCAGTACTTC
TRBJ2-5 TRBV28 . TRBD2 CASSFTGRARETQYF TGTGCCAGCAGTTTCACCGGGAGGGCCAGGGAGACCCAGTACTTC
TRBJ2-1 TRBV11-2 . . CASSPAISYNEQFF TGTGCCAGCAGCCCCGCGATCTCCTACAATGAGCAGTTCTTC
TRBJ2-7 TRBV6-1 few TRBD2 CASRGTSGRSDEQYF TGTGCCAGCAGAGGGACTAGCGGGAGATCTGACGAGCAGTACTTC
TRBJ2-1 TRBV21-1 . . CASTSGTYNEQFF TGTGCCAGCACCAGCGGGACCTACAATGAGCAGTTCTTC
TRBJ1-1 TRBV7-2 . . CASSFHSRDAFF TGTGCCAGCAGCTTTCACTCTAGGGATGCTTTCTTT
TRBJ1-5 TRBV27 . TRBD1 CASRAGGNQPQHF TGTGCCTCGCGGGCAGGGGGGAATCAGCCCCAGCATTTT
TRBJ1-5 TRBV19 . . CASSWEGESQPQHF TGTGCCAGTAGTTGGGAAGGGGAAAGTCAGCCCCAGCATTTT
TRBJ1-2 TRBV7-9 . . CASSLTSAGDYGYTF TGTGCCAGCAGCTTAACTTCGGCAGGGGACTATGGCTACACCTTC
TRBJ1-1 TRBV2 . . CASSEGPANTEAFF TGTGCCAGCAGTGAAGGGCCAGCTAACACTGAAGCTTTCTTT
TRBJ2-7 TRBV27 many . CASSLYYSHYEQYF TGTGCCAGCAGTTTGTATTACTCCCACTACGAGCAGTACTTC
TRBJ2-3 TRBV11-2 . . CASSFILQSDTQYF TGTGCCAGCAGCTTTATTCTTCAGTCAGATACGCAGTATTTT
TRBJ2-1 TRBV28 . TRBD2 CASSSSGSSHNEQFF TGTGCCAGCAGCTCCAGCGGGAGCTCCCACAATGAGCAGTTCTTC
TRBJ2-7 TRBV18 . . CASSPVDGGGVEQYF TGTGCCAGCTCACCGGTAGACGGTGGTGGGGTCGAGCAGTACTTC
TRBJ2-5 TRBV5-1 once TRBD2 CASSKGLVAQETQYF TGCGCCAGCAGCAAGGGACTAGTGGCCCAAGAGACCCAGTACTTC
TRBJ2-6 TRBV7-8 . . CASSLSSGANVLTF TGTGCCAGCAGCTTATCCTCTGGGGCCAACGTCCTGACTTTC
TRBJ2-5 TRBV6-1 . TRBD2 CASSEVGTSQYVTQYF TGTGCCAGCAGTGAAGTCGGGACTAGCCAATACGTGACCCAGTACTTC
TRBJ2-5 TRBV20-1 once . CSANYQETQYF TGCAGTGCAAATTACCAAGAGACCCAGTACTTC
TRBJ2-1 TRBV29-1 few TRBD2 CSVVPGTSVRYEQFF TGCAGCGTTGTCCCCGGGACTAGCGTTAGGTATGAGCAGTTCTTC
TRBJ2-5 TRBV27 . TRBD1 CASRSGTGFMGETQYF TGTGCCAGCAGATCCGGGACAGGGTTTATGGGGGAGACCCAGTACTTC
TRBJ2-7 TRBV2 few TRBD1 CASNGQGRLYEQYF TGTGCCAGCAACGGACAGGGACGTTTGTACGAGCAGTACTTC
TRBJ2-5 TRBV5-4 once TRBD1 CASSLDRGLKETQYF TGTGCCAGCAGCTTGGACAGGGGGCTAAAGGAGACCCAGTACTTC
TRBJ2-1 TRBV7-6 . TRBD2 CASSPRTSASYNEQFF TGTGCCAGCAGCCCCAGGACTAGCGCATCCTACAATGAGCAGTTCTTC
TRBJ1-2 TRBV19 . . CASSIVSATNYGYTF TGTGCCAGTAGTATAGTGTCAGCGACTAACTATGGCTACACCTTC
TRBJ2-7 TRBV28 . . CASTKGAGTGEQYF TGTGCCAGCACCAAAGGGGCGGGGACCGGCGAGCAGTACTTC
TRBJ1-1 TRBV18 . . CASSPRGGVEAFF TGTGCCAGCTCACCACGGGGGGGAGTTGAAGCTTTCTTT
TRBJ2-1 TRBV19 . TRBD2 CAQGGGDEQFF TGTGCCCAGGGTGGGGGGGATGAGCAGTTCTTC
TRBJ2-5 TRBV7-2 . TRBD2 CASSFDSGQQETQYF TGTGCCAGCAGCTTTGATAGCGGGCAACAAGAGACCCAGTACTTC
TRBJ2-7 TRBV7-2 . . CASSPEPGHNEQYF TGTGCCAGCAGCCCGGAGCCGGGACACAACGAGCAGTACTTC
TRBJ2-5 TRBV7-9 . . CASSLLGASETQYF TGTGCCAGCAGCTTACTCGGGGCTAGCGAGACCCAGTACTTC
TRBJ2-2 TRBV15 . . CATSSFGRGDTGELFF TGTGCCACCAGCAGCTTCGGGAGAGGGGACACCGGGGAGCTGTTTTTT
TRBJ2-3 TRBV2 . TRBD1 CASSPRRTGSAQSTQYF TGTGCCAGCAGTCCTCGGAGGACAGGGTCGGCACAGAGCACGCAGTATTTT
TRBJ2-7 TRBV6-5 . TRBD2 CASSYVGLADEQYF TGTGCCAGCAGTTACGTGGGACTAGCTGACGAGCAGTACTTC
TRBJ2-7 TRBV29-1 . . CSVAQGRHEQYF TGCAGCGTTGCCCAGGGGAGGCACGAGCAGTACTTC
TRBJ2-7 TRBV28 . TRBD1 CASRPGQDTYEQYF TGTGCCAGCAGACCGGGACAGGACACCTACGAGCAGTACTTC
TRBJ2-5 TRBV9 once . CASSVGGSGETQYF TGTGCCAGCAGCGTTGGGGGGTCGGGCGAGACCCAGTACTTC
TRBJ1-1 TRBV19 . TRBD1 CASRTNQGAETEAFF TGTGCCAGCCGGACCAATCAGGGGGCTGAAACTGAAGCTTTCTTT
TRBJ2-3 TRBV5-1 . TRBD1 CASSIGTGGDTQYF TGCGCCAGCAGCATCGGGACAGGGGGAGATACGCAGTATTTT
TRBJ1-5 TRBV27 . TRBD1 CASSPHRGTGFAQPQHF TGTGCCAGCAGTCCCCACCGCGGGACAGGGTTTGCTCAGCCCCAGCATTTT
TRBJ2-5 TRBV2 . TRBD2 CASRAAGAGETQYF TGTGCCAGCAGAGCAGCGGGAGCCGGAGAGACCCAGTACTTC
TRBJ2-7 TRBV7-9 . . CASRSGLDEQYF TGTGCCAGCAGATCAGGGCTAGACGAGCAGTACTTC
TRBJ1-1 TRBV2 . . CASRQDRQNTEAFF TGTGCCAGCAGGCAGGACAGACAGAACACTGAAGCTTTCTTT
TRBJ1-2 TRBV28 . TRBD1 CASKTAQGVNYGYTF TGTGCCAGCAAGACTGCCCAGGGGGTAAACTATGGCTACACCTTC
TRBJ2-3 TRBV25-1 . TRBD2 CASSGRTAGGYTDTQYF TGTGCCAGCAGTGGCCGAACAGCGGGAGGGTACACAGATACGCAGTATTTT
TRBJ1-5 TRBV5-1 . . CASSLGGTSQPQHF TGCGCCAGCAGCTTGGGAGGGACGAGTCAGCCCCAGCATTTT
TRBJ2-2 TRBV11-1 many . CASSLVGSISPGELFF TGTGCCAGCAGCTTAGTAGGCTCTATTAGCCCCGGGGAGCTGTTTTTT
TRBJ2-7 TRBV5-4 . TRBD1 CASSSQVQGAIEQYF TGTGCCAGCAGCTCCCAGGTCCAGGGGGCTATTGAGCAGTACTTC
TRBJ1-1 TRBV4-1 . TRBD1 CASSQVGQGAGSTEAFF TGCGCCAGCAGCCAAGTTGGTCAGGGGGCGGGAAGCACTGAAGCTTTCTTT
TRBJ2-5 TRBV6-6 . . CASSYSGTRGAQYF TGTGCCAGCAGTTACTCCGGGACCAGGGGGGCCCAGTACTTC